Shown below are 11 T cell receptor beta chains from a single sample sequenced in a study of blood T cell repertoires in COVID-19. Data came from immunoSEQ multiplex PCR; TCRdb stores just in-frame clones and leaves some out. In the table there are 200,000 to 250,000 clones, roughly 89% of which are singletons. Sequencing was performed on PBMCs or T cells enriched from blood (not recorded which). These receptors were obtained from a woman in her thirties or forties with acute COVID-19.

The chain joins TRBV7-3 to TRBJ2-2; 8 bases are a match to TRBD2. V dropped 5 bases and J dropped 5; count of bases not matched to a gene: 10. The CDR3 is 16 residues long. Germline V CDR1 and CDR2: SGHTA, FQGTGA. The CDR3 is CASSVLAGTPTGELFF. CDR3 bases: TGTGCCAGCAGCGTCCTAGCGGGTACCCCGACCGGGGAGCTGTTTTTT.

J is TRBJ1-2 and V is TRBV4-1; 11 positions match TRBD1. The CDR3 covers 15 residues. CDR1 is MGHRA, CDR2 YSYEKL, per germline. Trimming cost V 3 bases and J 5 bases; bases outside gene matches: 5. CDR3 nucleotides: TGCGCCAGCAGCCAGATCGGGACAGGGGGTTATGGCTACACCTTC. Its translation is CASSQIGTGGYGYTF.

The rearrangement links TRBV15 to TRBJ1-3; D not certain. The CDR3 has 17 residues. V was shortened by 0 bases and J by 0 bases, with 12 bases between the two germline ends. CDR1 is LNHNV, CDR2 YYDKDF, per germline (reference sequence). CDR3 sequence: CATSRERVGSSGNTIYF. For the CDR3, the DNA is TGTGCCACCAGCAGAGAGAGGGTAGGGAGCTCTGGAAACACCATATATTTT.

The CDR3 region is CASSQDLDRAFSGNTIYF. The CDR3, as DNA: TGTGCCAGCAGCCAAGATCTGGACAGGGCCTTCTCTGGAAACACCATATATTTT. The rearrangement joins TRBV14 to TRBJ1-3; 8 bases align to TRBD1. From germline, CDR1 is SGHDN and CDR2 FVKESK. The CDR3 loop spans 18 amino acids. The junction had 7 bases not matched to a gene; V was cut back by 0 bases and J by 0 bases.

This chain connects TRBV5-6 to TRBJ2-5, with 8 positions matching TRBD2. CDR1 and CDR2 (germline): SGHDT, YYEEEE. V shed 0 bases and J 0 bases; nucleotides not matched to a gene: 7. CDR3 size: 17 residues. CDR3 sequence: CASSLDLAGLYQETQYF. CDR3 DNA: TGTGCCAGCAGCTTGGACCTAGCGGGTTTGTACCAAGAGACCCAGTACTTC.

The CDR3 region is CASSFWGPGRGWENTEAFF. CDR3 nucleotides: TGTGCCAGCAGTTTCTGGGGCCCGGGCAGGGGTTGGGAGAACACTGAAGCTTTCTTT. The V gene is TRBV28, the J gene TRBJ1-1; TRBD1 might be the D (6 bases). Per the germline V gene, CDR1 is MDHEN and CDR2 is SYDVKM. The CDR3 covers 19 residues. V shed 3 bases and J shed 1 base, with 24 bases lying between them. The complete variable domain, with remaining parts taken from reference TRBV28 and TRBJ1-1, reads DVKVTQSSRYLVKRTGEKVFLECVQDMDHENMFWYRQDPGLGLRLIYFSYDVKMKEKGDIPEGYSVSREKKERFSLILESASTNQTSMYLCASSFWGPGRGWENTEAFFGQGTRLTVV.

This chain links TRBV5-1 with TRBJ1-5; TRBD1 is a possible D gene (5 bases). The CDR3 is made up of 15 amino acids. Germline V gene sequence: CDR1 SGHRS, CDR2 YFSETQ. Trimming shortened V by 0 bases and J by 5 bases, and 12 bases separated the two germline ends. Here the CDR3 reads CASSLAGREDQPQHF. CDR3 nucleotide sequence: TGCGCCAGCAGCTTGGCCGGCAGGGAGGATCAGCCCCAGCATTTT. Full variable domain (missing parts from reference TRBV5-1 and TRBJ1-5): KAGVTQTPRYLIKTRGQQVTLSCSPISGHRSVSWYQQTPGQGLQFLFEYFSETQRNKGNFPGRFSGRQFSNSRSEMNVSTLELGDSALYLCASSLAGREDQPQHFGDGTRLSIL.

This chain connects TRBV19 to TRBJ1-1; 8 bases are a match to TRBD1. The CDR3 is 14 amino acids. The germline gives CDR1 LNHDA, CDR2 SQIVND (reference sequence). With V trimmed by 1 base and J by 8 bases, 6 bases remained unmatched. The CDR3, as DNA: TGTGCCAGTAGTATAGGAACAGGGGGTATAGAAGCTTTCTTT. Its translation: CASSIGTGGIEAFF.

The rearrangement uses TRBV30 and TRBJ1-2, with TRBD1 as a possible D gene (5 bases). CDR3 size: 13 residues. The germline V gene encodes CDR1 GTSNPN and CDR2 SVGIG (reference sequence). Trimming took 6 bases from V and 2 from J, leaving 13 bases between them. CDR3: CACGVRENYGYTF. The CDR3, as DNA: TGTGCCTGCGGAGTCAGGGAAAACTATGGCTACACCTTC.

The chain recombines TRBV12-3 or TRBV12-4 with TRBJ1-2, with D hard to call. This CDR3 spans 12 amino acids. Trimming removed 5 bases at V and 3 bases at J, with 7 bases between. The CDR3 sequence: CASSGGDYGYTF. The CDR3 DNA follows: TGTGCCAGCAGTGGCGGGGACTATGGCTACACCTTC.

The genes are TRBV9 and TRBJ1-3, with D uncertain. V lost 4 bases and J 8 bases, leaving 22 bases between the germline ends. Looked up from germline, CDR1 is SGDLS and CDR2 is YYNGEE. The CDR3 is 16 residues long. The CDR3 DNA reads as TGTGCCAGCAGCAAATCGAACCGGCCCTCGGGAGACACCATATATTTT. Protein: CASSKSNRPSGDTIYF.